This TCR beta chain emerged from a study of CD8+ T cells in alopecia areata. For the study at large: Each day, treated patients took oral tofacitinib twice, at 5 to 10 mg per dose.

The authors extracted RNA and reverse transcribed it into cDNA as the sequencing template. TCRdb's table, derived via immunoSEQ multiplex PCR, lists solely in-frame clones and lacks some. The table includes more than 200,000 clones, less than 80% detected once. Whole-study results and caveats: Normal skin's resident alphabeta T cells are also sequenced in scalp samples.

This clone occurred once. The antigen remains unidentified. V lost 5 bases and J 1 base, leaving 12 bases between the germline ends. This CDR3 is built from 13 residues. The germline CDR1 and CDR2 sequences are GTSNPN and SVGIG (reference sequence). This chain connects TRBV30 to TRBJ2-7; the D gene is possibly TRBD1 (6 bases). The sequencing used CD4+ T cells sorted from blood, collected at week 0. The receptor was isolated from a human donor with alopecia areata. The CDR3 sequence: CAWDKTGSYEQYF. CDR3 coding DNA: TGTGCCTGGGACAAGACAGGATCCTACGAGCAGTACTTC. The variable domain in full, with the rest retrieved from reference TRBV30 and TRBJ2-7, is SQTIHQWPATLVQPVGSPLSLECTVEGTSNPNLYWYRQAAGRGLQLLFYSVGIGQISSEVPQNLSASRPQDRQFILSSKKLLLSDSGFYLCAWDKTGSYEQYFGPGTRLTVT.